This T cell receptor beta chain was sequenced during a study of blood T cell repertoires in COVID-19. Per the authors' pipeline: Amplified reference gene primers provided the basis for estimating nucleated cell counts. The repertoire was sequenced with immunoSEQ multiplex PCR; TCRdb's copy has only in-frame clones and lacks some. V, J and clone size were drawn from that table, and D and trimming were deduced from the DNA. The sample holds some 120,000 clones, 86% seen once. V lost 2 bases and J lost 6; bases outside the gene matches: 7. Germline V gives CDR1 SNHLY, CDR2 FYNNEI. The CDR3 is made up of 15 amino acids.

V and J are TRBV2 and TRBJ2-7; 10 nucleotides agree with TRBD2. This receptor was taken from a human donor in a cohort sampled during active COVID-19. Sequencing used peripheral blood. The CDR3 spells CASSERSGRGSEQYF. CDR3 in DNA: TGTGCCAGCAGTGAACGCAGCGGGAGGGGTAGCGAGCAGTACTTC.